Listed here are 25 T cell receptor beta chains from one sample, sequenced in a study of blood T cell repertoires in COVID-19. Libraries were prepared by immunoSEQ multiplex PCR; TCRdb keeps only in-frame clonotypes and omits some of them. The data show about 49,000 clones, with roughly two thirds seen just once and about 8.8% held by the top ten. The sample was peripheral blood. The receptors come from a woman aged 65 to 85 with acute or convalescent COVID-19.

V is TRBV5-1 and J is TRBJ1-2, with 9 bases matching TRBD1. J gave up 4 bases and V 4 bases, and 8 bases lay outside the gene matches. From germline, CDR1 is SGHRS and CDR2 YFSETQ. The CDR3 consists of 15 residues. CDR3 sequence reads: CASSLTSTGGYGYTF. In nucleotides, the CDR3 is TGCGCCAGCAGCCTAACTTCGACAGGGGGCTATGGCTACACCTTC.

The chain employs TRBV9 and TRBJ2-7; TRBD2 is a possible D gene (6 bases). In germline, CDR1 is SGDLS, CDR2 YYNGEE. V was shortened by 3 bases and J by 3 bases, with 13 bases between the two germline ends. The CDR3 spans 14 residues. In nucleotides, the CDR3 is TGTGCCAGCAGCGCCGGACTAATCGACTACGAGCAGTACTTC. Translated, it gives CASSAGLIDYEQYF.

The V gene is TRBV4-1, the J gene TRBJ2-7; 7 bases fit TRBD1. Looked up from germline, CDR1 is MGHRA and CDR2 is YSYEKL. The junction had 6 bases not matched to a gene; V was cut back by 1 base and J by 0 bases. The CDR3 is 16 amino acids. The CDR3 DNA reads as TGCGCCAGCAGCCAAGTACCGGGACAGTCCTCCTACGAGCAGTACTTC. Encoded protein: CASSQVPGQSSYEQYF.

The V and J genes are TRBV20-1 and TRBJ1-5; 10 bases are shared with TRBD1. From germline, CDR1 is DFQATT and CDR2 SNEGSKA (reference sequence). CDR3 length: 15 amino acids. V lost 3 bases and J lost 6; bases outside the gene matches: 8. The CDR3 spells CSASLGTGERQPQHF. CDR3 bases: TGCAGTGCTAGTTTGGGGACAGGGGAGCGTCAGCCCCAGCATTTT.

The gene calls are TRBV7-6 and TRBJ1-1, with D hard to call. Deletions cut 1 base from V and 7 bases from J, with 4 bases between. The CDR3 sequence is 11 residues long. Germline CDR1 SGHVS, CDR2 FNYEAQ. The CDR3 region has the DNA TGTGCCAGCAGCTTAGAGAGTGAAGCTTTCTTT. The encoded protein is CASSLESEAFF.

CDR3 DNA: TGCAGCGCTCAGACAGGGATTGGAACAGATACGCAGTATTTT. As protein: CSAQTGIGTDTQYF. The chain employs TRBV29-1 and TRBJ2-3; TRBD1 aligns across 7 bases. V trimming: 7 bases; J trimming: 3 bases; junction bases outside the gene matches: 10. From germline, CDR1 is SQVTM and CDR2 ANQGSEA. The CDR3 runs to 14 residues.

The chain joins TRBV4-2 to TRBJ2-4; D might be TRBD1 (5 bases). The V end lost 2 bases, the J end lost 3 bases, and 17 bases lay between the germline ends. This CDR3 has 17 residues. CDR1 is LGHNA, CDR2 YNFKEQ, per germline. CDR3 nucleotides: TGTGCCAGCAGCCAAAACCCCTTGACAGTGGGCAAAAACATTCAGTACTTC. This encodes CASSQNPLTVGKNIQYF.

About this clone: The junction departs from germline at one end; a sequencing error may be responsible. The chain has TRBV6-5 and TRBJ2-5; 7 positions match TRBD2. Germline V lookup: CDR1 MNHEY, CDR2 SVGAGI. This CDR3 region has 14 residues. The CDR3 loop is CASSYVAGQEAQYF. The CDR3 nucleotides read TGTGCCAGCAGTTACGTAGCGGGTCAAGAGGCCCAGTACTTC.

This clone is labeled medium-sized (0.01 to 0.1%). The CDR3 spells CASSSGQQFF. In DNA form, the CDR3 reads TGTGCCAGCAGTTCGGGACAACAGTTCTTC. J is TRBJ2-1 and V is TRBV12-3 or TRBV12-4, with D possibly matching TRBD1 (6 bases). Trimming removed 4 bases from V and 13 bases from J, with 8 bases in between. The CDR3 is 10 amino acids.

The chain links TRBV3-1 (or the pseudogene TRBV3-2) to TRBJ2-1; maybe TRBD2 (6 bases). The ends were cut back, 1 base at V and 10 bases at J, with 23 bases in the middle. This CDR3 is 17 amino acids long. CDR1 LGHDT and CDR2 YNNKEL come from the germline V gene (reference sequence). CDR3 DNA: TGTGCCAGCAGCCAAGTCTCTTTAGGGCTAGCTGGAGGGGAGCAGTTCTTC. It yields the protein CASSQVSLGLAGGEQFF.

This sequence joins TRBV4-3 and TRBJ2-2; TRBD1 matches 10 bases. Germline loops: CDR1 LGHNA, CDR2 YSLEER. The CDR3 sequence is 19 residues long. V shed 1 base and J 4 bases; nucleotides not matched to a gene: 12. The CDR3 spells CASSQVSGTGAFGTGELFF. The CDR3 DNA follows: TGCGCCAGCAGCCAAGTCTCGGGGACAGGGGCCTTCGGCACCGGGGAGCTGTTTTTT.

This chain uses TRBV9 with TRBJ2-2, with D maybe TRBD1 (6 bases). The germline V gene has CDR1 SGDLS and CDR2 YYNGEE. Deletions cut 0 bases from V and 3 bases from J, with 15 bases between. This CDR3 region has 17 residues. The CDR3 nucleotides read TGTGCCAGCAGCGTAGCTCCAGGGGTCTCGGACACCGGGGAGCTGTTTTTT. Translated, it gives CASSVAPGVSDTGELFF.

This clone was seen a handful of times. The chain uses TRBV7-9 and TRBJ1-1; TRBD1 might be the D (5 bases). Trimming removed 5 bases at V and 11 bases at J, with 12 bases between. Germline V CDR1 and CDR2: SEHNR, FQNEAQ (reference sequence). The CDR3 is made up of 11 amino acids. The CDR3, as DNA: TGTGCCAGCAGCAGCGGGACTAGGGCTTTCTTT. Residues: CASSSGTRAFF. Complete variable domain (other parts from reference TRBV7-9 and TRBJ1-1): DTGVSQNPRHKITKRGQNVTFRCDPISEHNRLYWYRQTLGQGPEFLTYFQNEAQLEKSRLLSDRFSAERPKGSFSTLEIQRTEQGDSAMYLCASSSGTRAFFGQGTRLTVV.

V usage is TRBV7-8 and J usage is TRBJ2-3; D perhaps matches TRBD1 (5 bases). Trimming removed 5 bases at V and 2 bases at J, with 20 bases between. This CDR3 spans 17 amino acids. Germline V gene sequence: CDR1 SGHVS, CDR2 FQNEAQ. CDR3: CASSPLLGRVNTDTQYF. CDR3 DNA sequence: TGTGCCAGCAGCCCCTTGCTTGGCAGGGTCAACACAGATACGCAGTATTTT. Together with reference TRBV7-8 and TRBJ2-3, the CDR3 gives the full variable domain: GAGVSQSPRYKVAKRGQDVALRCDPISGHVSLFWYQQALGQGPEFLTYFQNEAQLDKSGLPSDRFFAERPEGSVSTLKIQRTQQEDSAVYLCASSPLLGRVNTDTQYFGPGTRLTVL.

This clone was seen just once. The chain has TRBV19 and TRBJ2-1; weak D call: TRBD2 (6 bases). The CDR3 covers 12 residues. Germline CDR1 and CDR2: LNHDA and SQIVND (reference sequence). Trimming removed 3 bases at V and 8 bases at J, with 8 bases between. The CDR3 loop is CASSIRRDEQFF. The CDR3 nucleotides are TGTGCCAGTAGTATTAGGAGGGATGAGCAGTTCTTC.

The chain uses TRBV19 and TRBJ1-1; D is unresolved. The V end was cut by 4 bases, the J end by 1 base, with 10 bases between. Germline-derived CDR1 and CDR2 are LNHDA and SQIVND (reference sequence). The CDR3 is 14 amino acids. The CDR3, as DNA: TGTGCCAGTAGTACCCCCTCGAGGAACACTGAAGCTTTCTTT. Protein sequence: CASSTPSRNTEAFF.

This chain connects TRBV19 to TRBJ1-4, with TRBD1 as a possible D gene (5 bases). Germline CDR1 reads LNHDA; CDR2 reads SQIVND (reference sequence). The CDR3 sequence is 14 residues long. Trimming took 6 bases from V and 10 from J, leaving 18 bases between them. CDR3 nucleotides: TGTGCCAGTAGCTCCCCAGGGACTGAGAGAAAACTGTTTTTT. It is translated as CASSSPGTERKLFF. Full variable domain (missing parts from reference TRBV19 and TRBJ1-4): DGGITQSPKYLFRKEGQNVTLSCEQNLNHDAMYWYRQDPGQGLRLIYYSQIVNDFQKGDIAEGYSVSREKKESFPLTVTSAQKNPTAFYLCASSSPGTERKLFFGSGTQLSVL.

This clone has a handful of counts. The chain recombines TRBV7-9 with TRBJ1-1; possible D gene TRBD1, 6 bases. The CDR3 loop spans 13 amino acids. V was shortened by 4 bases and J by 5 bases, with 11 bases between the two germline ends. Germline V gene sequence: CDR1 SEHNR, CDR2 FQNEAQ (reference sequence). DNA of the CDR3: TGTGCCAGCAGCTGGGAAAGGGGGACTGAAGCTTTCTTT. Amino acid sequence: CASSWERGTEAFF.

This sequence joins TRBV19 and TRBJ2-1, with 8 bases lining up with TRBD2. The CDR3 has 16 residues. Germline trimming cut 7 bases from V and 1 base from J; bases unmatched to any gene: 9. The germline CDR1 and CDR2 sequences are LNHDA and SQIVND (reference sequence). CDR3 coding DNA: TGTGCCAGTAACCGCGGGGGGTATAATTCCTACAATGAGCAGTTCTTC. Its protein product is CASNRGGYNSYNEQFF.

CDR3 sequence reads: CSVCWDSSYEQYF. The DNA of the CDR3 is TGCAGCGTTTGCTGGGACAGCTCCTACGAGCAGTACTTC. The chain couples TRBV29-1 to TRBJ2-7; TRBD1 matches 7 bases. In germline, CDR1 is SQVTM, CDR2 ANQGSEA. Losses at the gene ends were 5 bases for V and 0 bases for J; bases not matched to a gene: 4. This CDR3 is 13 amino acids long.

The chain couples TRBV6-5 to TRBJ1-6; no definite D call. V lost 5 bases to trimming and J lost 6 bases, with 8 bases between them. The germline V gene has CDR1 MNHEY and CDR2 SVGAGI. The CDR3 is 13 amino acids. CDR3 coding DNA: TGTGCCAGCAGTCAACTGCGTAATTCACCCCTCCACTTT. Its protein is CASSQLRNSPLHF.

This clone was found once. V is TRBV6-5 and J is TRBJ1-2, with 7 bases aligning to TRBD1. V lost 6 bases to trimming and J lost 4 bases; unmatched junction nucleotides: 5. CDR3 length: 13 amino acids. Per germline, CDR1 MNHEY and CDR2 SVGAGI. The CDR3 reads CASRPDRLYGYTF. For the CDR3, the DNA is TGTGCCAGCAGACCGGACAGGCTCTATGGCTACACCTTC.

Only a few counts were recorded for this clone. The V gene is TRBV7-9, the J gene TRBJ1-1, with D tentatively TRBD1 (5 bases). Trimming shortened V by 5 bases and J by 7 bases, and 11 bases separated the two germline ends. The CDR3 has 12 amino acids. Germline V gene sequence: CDR1 SEHNR, CDR2 FQNEAQ (reference sequence). The chain's CDR3 is CASSPQGIEAFF. The CDR3 region has the DNA TGTGCCAGCAGCCCTCAGGGAATTGAAGCTTTCTTT. Complete variable domain (other parts from reference TRBV7-9 and TRBJ1-1): DTGVSQNPRHKITKRGQNVTFRCDPISEHNRLYWYRQTLGQGPEFLTYFQNEAQLEKSRLLSDRFSAERPKGSFSTLEIQRTEQGDSAMYLCASSPQGIEAFFGQGTRLTVV.

The chain is built from TRBV19 and TRBJ2-4; D remains ambiguous. The CDR3 has 13 residues. CDR1 and CDR2 from the germline V gene are LNHDA and SQIVND (reference sequence). The V end lost 6 bases, the J end lost 1 base, and 7 bases lay between the germline ends. The DNA of the CDR3 is TGTGCCAGTAGAGATGCGGCCAAAAACATTCAGTACTTC. Its translation: CASRDAAKNIQYF.

At least ten counts were recorded for this clone. The rearrangement joins TRBV9 to TRBJ2-7, with 12 bases aligning to TRBD1. The junction had 4 bases not matched to a gene; V was cut back by 0 bases and J by 6 bases. Germline V CDR1 and CDR2: SGDLS, YYNGEE. CDR3 size: 15 residues. The CDR3 coding sequence is TGTGCCAGCAGCGTAGGGGGACAGGGGGCCGGCGAGCAGTACTTC. This translates into CASSVGGQGAGEQYF.